These 8 T cell receptor beta chains came from one sample sequenced in a study of control samples from healthy donors and cancer patients. Produced via immunoSEQ multiplex PCR; TCRdb's table is partial and in-frame only. The profile shows around 170,000 clones, nearly 90% of them singletons. Sequencing input: blood. The receptors come from a woman in her forties or fifties in good health.

The V gene is TRBV28, the J gene TRBJ2-7; unclear D gene. From germline, CDR1 is MDHEN and CDR2 SYDVKM. CDR3 length equals 19 residues. Trimming took off 4 bases at V and 0 bases at J, with 25 bases between the two ends. The CDR3 DNA follows: TGTGCCAGCAGTTCAATCCGTATCCGGACCGCCTCGAGCTCCTACGAGCAGTACTTC. It translates to CASSSIRIRTASSSYEQYF.

This chain joins TRBV28 and TRBJ1-2; a weak D match, TRBD1 (5 bases). CDR3 size: 16 residues. Per the germline V gene, CDR1 is MDHEN and CDR2 is SYDVKM. V gave up 7 bases and J gave up 4 bases, with 22 bases separating them. CDR3: CASTPGGWQAVYGYTF. CDR3 nucleotides: TGTGCCAGCACACCCGGGGGGTGGCAGGCGGTCTATGGCTACACCTTC.

This chain joins TRBV27 and TRBJ2-1; D is perhaps TRBD2 (5 bases). The CDR3 sequence is 13 residues long. V gave up 0 bases and J gave up 10 bases, with 10 bases separating them. Germline V lookup: CDR1 MNHEY, CDR2 SMNVEV (reference sequence). This CDR3 is CASSLSRRLEQFF. CDR3 bases: TGTGCCAGCAGTTTATCTAGAAGACTAGAGCAGTTCTTC.

The chain has TRBV30 and TRBJ2-5; perhaps TRBD2 as D (6 bases). Between the trimmed V and J ends, which lost 3 bases and 4 bases, there was a span of 18 bases. This CDR3 has 15 amino acids. Germline CDR1 and CDR2: GTSNPN and SVGIG (reference sequence). The CDR3 protein is CAWSVPQGGTETQYF. CDR3 bases: TGTGCCTGGAGCGTTCCCCAGGGAGGAACAGAGACCCAGTACTTC.

The chain recombines TRBV2 with TRBJ1-2; D is possibly TRBD1 (5 bases). Germline V CDR1 and CDR2: SNHLY, FYNNEI. The CDR3 runs to 13 residues. V was clipped by 6 bases and J by 6 bases, with 14 bases between them. The chain's CDR3 is CASRAGAGNGYTF. CDR3 DNA: TGTGCCAGCAGGGCAGGAGCAGGGAATGGCTACACCTTC.

The rearrangement links TRBV19 to TRBJ1-1; D may be TRBD1 (5 bases). This CDR3 region has 11 residues. The V gene's germline CDR1 is LNHDA and CDR2 SQIVND (reference sequence). V was clipped by 5 bases and J by 10 bases, with 11 bases between them. CDR3: CASSRSQGAFF. CDR3 nucleotides: TGTGCCAGTAGTCGGTCTCAGGGAGCTTTCTTT.

For this clone: Other nucleotide sequences in the sample specify the same CDR3. This chain links TRBV5-1 with TRBJ1-4; no clear D. CDR1 and CDR2 (germline): SGHRS, YFSETQ. Trimming cost V 5 bases and J 12 bases, with 14 bases left between them. The length of the CDR3 is 12 residues. The CDR3: CASRDPAGQLFF. The CDR3 DNA is TGCGCCAGCAGGGATCCTGCCGGCCAACTGTTTTTT.

The J gene is TRBJ1-2, the V gene TRBV4-3; D possibly corresponds to TRBD1 (6 bases). This CDR3 contains 17 residues. With 1 base removed from V and 3 bases from J, the gap between germline ends came to 18 bases. Germline V lookup: CDR1 LGHNA, CDR2 YSLEER. CDR3 sequence (DNA): TGCGCCAGCAGCCAAGCCCGGGGTGGGGGGCTTTACTATGGCTACACCTTC. This gives the protein CASSQARGGGLYYGYTF.